This T cell receptor (beta chain) was profiled in a study of identical twins. General study findings and limits: Alpha sequences that were out-of-frame and twin-shared showed an excess of low generation probability.

The CDR3 has 12 residues. Germline V gene data show CDR1 as SQVTM and CDR2 as ANQGSEA. The germline V and J ends were trimmed by 5 bases and 5 bases, with 9 bases remaining between them. A note on this clonotype: Its target is unknown.

Template switching supplied a universal primer site; unique molecular identifiers were carried on the cDNA. One entry per CDR3 protein results from TCRdb running MiXCR on the 5' RACE reads. This table has some 760,000 distinct CDR3 sequences, over 15% appearing once. These data also featured in a second study, about T cells expressing NK-cell markers.

The specimen sequenced was PBMCs. This clonotype originated in a woman in her late teens or twenties in good health. J is TRBJ2-2 and V is TRBV29-1, with TRBD1 as a possible D gene (5 bases). CDR3 bases: TGCAGCGTTCAGGGTTGGACCGGGGAGCTGTTTTTT. Protein: CSVQGWTGELFF.